Listed below are T cell receptor beta chains from one sample, sequenced in a study of blood T cell repertoires in COVID-19. Assay: immunoSEQ multiplex PCR; the TCRdb copy retains only in-frame clones and omits some. The sample lists fewer than 300,000 clones; about four fifths were seen once. The sequencing input was peripheral blood. Receptors originate from a woman aged 50 to 65 who had recovered from COVID-19. CDR3s include the opening cysteine and the closing phenylalanine or tryptophan. Fields, in order: clone size, J gene, D gene, V gene, CDR3 DNA, CDR3 protein. The D gene is left open where the match is weak. Where a row states a size, it is once, few, many or the class of an expanded clone; other rows omit it.

size: .; J: TRBJ2-3; D: TRBD2; V: TRBV4-3; DNA: TGCGCCAGCAGCCAGAGGGCCTTCTTCGGGGGGGTCAACACAGATACGCAGTATTTT; CDR3: CASSQRAFFGGVNTDTQYF
size: .; J: TRBJ2-5; D: .; V: TRBV27; DNA: TGTGCCAGCAGTGGAGAGGCCGAAGAGACCCAGTACTTC; CDR3: CASSGEAEETQYF
size: .; J: TRBJ2-5; D: .; V: TRBV30; DNA: TGTGCCTGGAGTGTCTGGAGTCCGTTGGAGACCCAGTACTTC; CDR3: CAWSVWSPLETQYF
size: .; J: TRBJ2-1; D: .; V: TRBV7-3; DNA: TGTGCCAGCAGCGCCTCGCTGACTAATCCTTACAATGAGCAGTTCTTC; CDR3: CASSASLTNPYNEQFF
size: .; J: TRBJ2-3; D: TRBD2; V: TRBV7-2; DNA: TGTGCCAGCAGCTTAAGGGCGAGCGGGAGAAGCACAGATACGCAGTATTTT; CDR3: CASSLRASGRSTDTQYF
size: .; J: TRBJ2-7; D: TRBD2; V: TRBV27; DNA: TGTGCCAGCAGTCCCACCCACACAGTAGCGGGAGGGCCCGGGGCCTACGAGCAGTACTTC; CDR3: CASSPTHTVAGGPGAYEQYF
size: .; J: TRBJ2-1; D: TRBD2; V: TRBV18; DNA: TGTGCCAGCTCACCACCCGGGACTAGCGGGAGAAATGAGCAGTTCTTC; CDR3: CASSPPGTSGRNEQFF
size: .; J: TRBJ1-1; D: .; V: TRBV19; DNA: TGTGCAGCTCGGGCAAGACAGATCCCGCCAGAAGCTTTCTTT; CDR3: CAARARQIPPEAFF
size: .; J: TRBJ2-3; D: TRBD2; V: TRBV5-4; DNA: TGTGCCAGTTTCATGGGAGGGGGCACAGATACGCAGTATTTT; CDR3: CASFMGGGTDTQYF
size: .; J: TRBJ2-3; D: .; V: TRBV27; DNA: TGTGCCAGCAGTTTTCAGACTAGCACAGATACGCAGTATTTT; CDR3: CASSFQTSTDTQYF
size: .; J: TRBJ1-5; D: .; V: TRBV19; DNA: TGTGCCAGTAGTATAGATCCAGGTAGTCAGCCCCAGCATTTT; CDR3: CASSIDPGSQPQHF
size: .; J: TRBJ2-3; D: TRBD2; V: TRBV7-8; DNA: TGTGCCAGCAGCTTAGCGCCGGGGGGGCACACAGATACGCAGTATTTT; CDR3: CASSLAPGGHTDTQYF
size: .; J: TRBJ1-4; D: .; V: TRBV12-3/TRBV12-4; DNA: TGTGCCAGCAGTACCCGGGGGGGTGAAAAACTGTTTTTT; CDR3: CASSTRGGEKLFF
size: .; J: TRBJ1-2; D: TRBD1; V: TRBV5-1; DNA: TGCGCCAGCAGCTTGGGGCGTACAGGGGGCGGCTATGGCTACACCTTC; CDR3: CASSLGRTGGGYGYTF
size: .; J: TRBJ2-5; D: TRBD1; V: TRBV10-3; DNA: TGTGCCATCAGGGACCACGACAGGGGGCCGCAAGAGACCCAGTACTTC; CDR3: CAIRDHDRGPQETQYF
size: .; J: TRBJ1-5; D: TRBD1; V: TRBV15; DNA: TGTGCCACCAGCCCAGCACAGGGGGCAAGCAATCAGCCCCAGCATTTT; CDR3: CATSPAQGASNQPQHF
size: .; J: TRBJ1-2; D: .; V: TRBV6-1; DNA: TGTGCCAGCAGTGATCGGGACTCTGGAGGCTACACCTTC; CDR3: CASSDRDSGGYTF
size: few; J: TRBJ1-1; D: .; V: TRBV7-2; DNA: TGTGCCAGCAGCCCCCACCAGATGAACACTGAAGCTTTCTTT; CDR3: CASSPHQMNTEAFF
size: .; J: TRBJ1-2; D: .; V: TRBV6-5; DNA: TGTGCCAGCAGGGAGACCGGGACAAAGCATGGCTACACCTTC; CDR3: CASRETGTKHGYTF
size: .; J: TRBJ1-1; D: .; V: TRBV5-6; DNA: TGTGCCAGCAGCTCGCAGGGCACTGAAGCTTTCTTT; CDR3: CASSSQGTEAFF
size: .; J: TRBJ2-4; D: TRBD1; V: TRBV5-1; DNA: TGCGCCAGCAGCCCCCGGACAGGGGCCCTAATAGCCAAAAACATTCAGTACTTC; CDR3: CASSPRTGALIAKNIQYF
size: .; J: TRBJ2-7; D: TRBD2; V: TRBV5-5; DNA: TGTGCCAGCAGCTTGGCGGTCGGGGGGGTCGGCGAGCAGTACTTC; CDR3: CASSLAVGGVGEQYF
size: .; J: TRBJ2-4; D: TRBD1; V: TRBV5-1; DNA: TGCGCCAGCAGCTACGACAGGGGCTGGGGCATTCAGTACTTC; CDR3: CASSYDRGWGIQYF